This T cell receptor (beta chain) emerged from a study of CD8+ T cells in alopecia areata. The CDR3 has 16 amino acids. Germline assignment: CDR1 MGHDK and CDR2 SYGVNS. V dropped 2 bases and J dropped 6; count of bases not matched to a gene: 12. Investigators isolated RNA and reverse transcribed it into cDNA to act as the sequencing template. Sequenced by immunoSEQ multiplex PCR; TCRdb stores in-frame clones only, minus some. The sample records some 110,000 clones, approximately 54% being singletons. Treatment given: oral pan-JAK inhibitor, 5-10 mg twice daily. The sequencing here drew on CD8+ T cells sorted from blood, taken at week 24, from a patient treated with tofacitinib. The chain has TRBV25-1 and TRBJ1-2; TRBD1 matches at 7 bases. This clonotype originated in a human donor with alopecia areata. CDR3 nucleotide sequence: TGTGCCAGCAGTGAAATCGGCCGACAGGGATCGGATGGCTACACCTTC. Residues: CASSEIGRQGSDGYTF.